This is a list of T cell receptor beta chains from one sample in a study of T cells after yellow fever vaccination. TCRdb called the 5' RACE reads again in MiXCR, with one record for every CDR3 protein. Here the sample spans a few hundred thousand distinct CDR3 sequences, 4.1% being singletons. The material was PBMCs, obtained 5 days after the yellow fever booster vaccination. These receptor sequences come from a man younger than 35 who received the YFV17D yellow fever vaccine. Each CDR3 is given with its conserved first and last residue. D genes are given only for firm matches. Clone size, where shown, is once, few, many, or a class for clones that have expanded.

>.|TRBJ1-1|few|TRBV5-1
CASSSSTGTLATEAFF
TGCGCCAGCAGCTCGAGCACCGGGACGCTCGCCACTGAAGCTTTCTTT
>TRBD1|TRBJ1-2|few|TRBV27
CASSLVRGSLGYTF
TGTGCCAGCAGTTTGGTCAGGGGGAGCCTTGGCTACACCTTC
>.|TRBJ2-1|.|TRBV6-2/TRBV6-3
CATSCAGASYNEQFF
TGTGCCACCAGTTGCGCGGGGGCGTCCTACAATGAGCAGTTCTTC
>TRBD2|TRBJ2-3|few|TRBV6-4
CASSDGAGGPDTQYF
TGTGCCAGCAGTGACGGGGCGGGGGGGCCAGATACGCAGTATTTT
>TRBD1|TRBJ2-7|.|TRBV7-9
CASSLGQGEDEQYF
TGTGCCAGCAGCTTAGGGCAGGGGGAAGACGAGCAGTACTTC
>.|TRBJ2-1|few|TRBV5-1
CASSPGPASLDEQFF
TGCGCCAGCAGCCCAGGCCCAGCGAGTTTGGATGAGCAGTTCTTC
>TRBD1|TRBJ1-1|few|TRBV5-1
CASSRQGEGYTEAFF
TGCGCCAGCAGCCGACAGGGGGAAGGGTACACTGAAGCTTTCTTT
>.|TRBJ1-2|once|TRBV28
CASSLGGSAYGYTF
TGTGCCAGCAGTTTAGGGGGTTCCGCTTATGGCTACACCTTC
>TRBD1|TRBJ1-3|.|TRBV9
CASSPRDRERNTIYF
TGTGCCAGCAGCCCGAGGGACAGGGAGCGAAACACCATATATTTT
>.|TRBJ1-1|few|TRBV20-1
CSASPVNTEAFF
TGCAGTGCGTCGCCGGTAAACACTGAAGCTTTCTTT
>.|TRBJ1-1|few|TRBV20-1
CSAQRMVGTEAFF
TGCAGTGCTCAAAGGATGGTTGGCACTGAAGCTTTCTTT
>.|TRBJ1-2|few|TRBV28
CASTTTGFGYTF
TGTGCCAGCACGACTACAGGGTTTGGCTACACCTTC
>TRBD1|TRBJ2-5|many|TRBV11-2
CASTIRQGETQYF
TGTGCCAGCACCATTAGACAGGGAGAGACCCAGTACTTC
>.|TRBJ1-6|few|TRBV20-1
CSARGRGSWNSPLHF
TGCAGTGCTAGAGGGCGGGGCTCTTGGAATTCACCCCTCCACTTT
>.|TRBJ1-5|few|TRBV27
CASTPTGRPVIDQPQHF
TGTGCCAGCACCCCAACCGGGCGCCCGGTTATCGATCAGCCCCAGCATTTT
>.|TRBJ2-1|few|TRBV4-3
CASSQAGRGYNEQFF
TGCGCCAGCAGCCAAGCTGGCCGAGGCTACAATGAGCAGTTCTTC
>TRBD2|TRBJ2-1|.|TRBV20-1
CSVRTSGGWTEQFF
TGCAGTGTTCGGACTAGCGGGGGGTGGACTGAGCAGTTCTTC
>.|TRBJ1-1|.|TRBV3-1
CASSQDRRRLAFF
TGTGCCAGCAGCCAAGATCGGCGGAGGCTGGCTTTCTTT
>.|TRBJ2-3|many|TRBV5-4
CASSRPAENTDTQYF
TGTGCCAGCAGTCGTCCAGCGGAGAACACAGATACGCAGTATTTT
>.|TRBJ2-1|many|TRBV12-3/TRBV12-4
CASSGRVSSYNEQFF
TGTGCCAGCAGTGGGAGAGTAAGCTCCTACAATGAGCAGTTCTTC
>.|TRBJ1-3|.|TRBV7-2
CASSISTYSGNTIYF
TGTGCCAGCAGCATTTCGACCTACTCTGGAAACACCATATATTTT
>TRBD2|TRBJ2-1|once|TRBV10-1
CASSERASGYNEQFF
TGCGCCAGCAGTGAGAGGGCTAGCGGGTACAATGAGCAGTTCTTC
>.|TRBJ2-4|few|TRBV4-3
CASSQEPGVKNIQYF
TGCGCCAGCAGCCAAGAACCGGGGGTCAAAAACATTCAGTACTTC
>.|TRBJ2-1|few|TRBV20-1
CSASTDNEQFF
TGCAGTGCTAGTACGGACAATGAGCAGTTCTTC
>.|TRBJ2-7|few|TRBV11-1
CASSGPIYEQYF
TGTGCCAGCTCAGGTCCAATCTACGAGCAGTACTTC
>.|TRBJ1-2|few|TRBV5-1
CASRGGGLYDYGYTF
TGCGCCAGCAGAGGCGGGGGCCTCTATGACTATGGCTACACCTTC
>.|TRBJ1-1|many|TRBV7-2
CATRQRGSAFF
TGTGCCACCCGACAGCGGGGTTCAGCTTTCTTT
>TRBD1|TRBJ1-6|many|TRBV4-2
CASSTRDRGRDGPLHF
TGTGCCAGCAGCACTAGGGACAGGGGGCGCGACGGACCCCTCCACTTT
>.|TRBJ1-2|few|TRBV29-1
CSVVRQDYGYTF
TGCAGCGTTGTCCGGCAGGACTATGGCTACACCTTC
>.|TRBJ1-5|many|TRBV2
CASSGMAASNQPQHF
TGTGCCAGCAGTGGAATGGCAGCTAGCAATCAGCCCCAGCATTTT
>.|TRBJ1-1|.|TRBV5-4
CASNGGLGVRTEAFF
TGTGCCAGCAACGGGGGGCTTGGGGTACGAACTGAAGCTTTCTTT
>TRBD2|TRBJ2-3|.|TRBV4-1
CASSLGLAGGLDPQYF
TGCGCCAGCAGCCTCGGACTAGCGGGGGGATTGGATCCGCAGTATTTT
>TRBD1|TRBJ1-5|many|TRBV7-2
CASSSQGNSNQPQHF
TGTGCCAGCAGCTCACAGGGGAATAGCAATCAGCCCCAGCATTTT
>.|TRBJ2-3|many|TRBV9
CASSVLNTDTQYF
TGTGCCAGCAGCGTCCTAAACACAGATACGCAGTATTTT
>TRBD1|TRBJ2-5|many|TRBV18
CASSLNRGEETQYF
TGTGCCAGCTCGCTGAACAGGGGCGAGGAGACCCAGTACTTC
>TRBD1|TRBJ1-5|few|TRBV12-3/TRBV12-4
CASSPDRGLTQPQHF
TGTGCCAGCAGCCCGGACAGGGGCCTCACTCAGCCCCAGCATTTT
>TRBD1|TRBJ1-1|few|TRBV5-5
CASSLAITGGTEAFF
TGTGCCAGCAGCTTGGCCATAACAGGGGGCACTGAAGCTTTCTTT
>.|TRBJ2-2|.|TRBV7-9
CASSEEFTGELFF
TGTGCCAGCAGCGAGGAGTTCACCGGGGAGCTGTTTTTT
>.|TRBJ1-3|.|TRBV5-1
CASNEEGGNTIYF
TGCGCCAGCAACGAGGAGGGAGGAAACACCATATATTTT
>.|TRBJ2-7|few|TRBV2
CASSDVFSYEQYF
TGTGCCAGCAGTGATGTGTTTTCCTACGAGCAGTACTTC
>.|TRBJ2-5|.|TRBV5-4
CASSFWGETQYF
TGTGCCAGCAGCTTTTGGGGAGAGACCCAGTACTTC
>.|TRBJ1-1|.|TRBV21-1
CASTHSGSEAFF
TGTGCCAGCACCCACTCAGGGAGTGAAGCTTTCTTT
>.|TRBJ1-5|.|TRBV6-6
CASSYSYQGYQPQHF
TGTGCCAGCAGTTATTCGTACCAGGGGTATCAGCCCCAGCATTTT
>TRBD1|TRBJ1-2|few|TRBV7-8
CASSSSGQGRYGYTF
TGTGCCAGCAGCTCCTCGGGACAGGGTCGGTATGGCTACACCTTC
>TRBD1|TRBJ2-5|.|TRBV2
CASSTRTGRETQYF
TGTGCCAGCAGCACCCGGACAGGACGAGAGACCCAGTACTTC
>TRBD1|TRBJ2-6|.|TRBV6-6
CASSPGTGDPGANVLTF
TGTGCCAGCAGCCCCGGGACAGGGGATCCCGGGGCCAACGTCCTGACTTTC
>.|TRBJ2-5|many|TRBV4-1
CASSPISGGSGETQYF
TGCGCCAGCAGCCCTATATCTGGGGGAAGCGGGGAGACCCAGTACTTC
>.|TRBJ1-1|.|TRBV28
CASTLVGTEAFF
TGTGCCAGCACCCTGGTGGGGACTGAAGCTTTCTTT
>.|TRBJ2-1|few|TRBV2
CASSDLGAGYNEQFF
TGTGCCAGCAGTGACCTGGGGGCAGGTTACAATGAGCAGTTCTTC
>.|TRBJ1-1|many|TRBV15
CATTRDALNTEAFF
TGTGCCACCACGCGGGACGCGTTGAACACTGAAGCTTTCTTT
>TRBD1|TRBJ2-1|few|TRBV11-1
CASRKDRSYNEQFF
TGTGCCAGCAGGAAGGACAGGTCCTACAATGAGCAGTTCTTC
>.|TRBJ1-2|many|TRBV12-3/TRBV12-4
CASRGRGRDYGYTF
TGTGCCAGCAGGGGAAGGGGTAGGGACTATGGCTACACCTTC